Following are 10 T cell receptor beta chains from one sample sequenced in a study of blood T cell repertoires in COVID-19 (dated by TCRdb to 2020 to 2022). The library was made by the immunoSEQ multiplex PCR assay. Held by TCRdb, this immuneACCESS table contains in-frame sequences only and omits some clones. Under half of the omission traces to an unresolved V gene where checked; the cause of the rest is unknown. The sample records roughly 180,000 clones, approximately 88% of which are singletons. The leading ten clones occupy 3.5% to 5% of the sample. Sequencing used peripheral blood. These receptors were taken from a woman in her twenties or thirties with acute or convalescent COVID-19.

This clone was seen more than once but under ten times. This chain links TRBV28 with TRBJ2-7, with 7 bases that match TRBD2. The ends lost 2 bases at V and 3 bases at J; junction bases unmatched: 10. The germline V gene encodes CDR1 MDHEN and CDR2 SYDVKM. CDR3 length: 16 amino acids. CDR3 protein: CASSLGFGGGIYEQYF. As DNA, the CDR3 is TGTGCCAGCAGTTTAGGATTCGGGGGAGGGATCTACGAGCAGTACTTC.

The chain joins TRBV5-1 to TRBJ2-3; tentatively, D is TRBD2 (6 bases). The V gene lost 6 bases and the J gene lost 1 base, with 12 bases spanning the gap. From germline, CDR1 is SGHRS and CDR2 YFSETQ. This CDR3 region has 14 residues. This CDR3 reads CASTPTSGTDTQYF. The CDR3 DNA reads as TGCGCCAGCACCCCGACTAGTGGCACAGATACGCAGTATTTT.

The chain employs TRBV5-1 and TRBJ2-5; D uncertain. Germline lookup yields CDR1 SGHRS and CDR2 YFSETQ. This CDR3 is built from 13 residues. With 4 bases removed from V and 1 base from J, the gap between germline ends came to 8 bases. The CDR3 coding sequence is TGCGCCAGCAGCGGCGGTAGCCAAGAGACCCAGTACTTC. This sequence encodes CASSGGSQETQYF.

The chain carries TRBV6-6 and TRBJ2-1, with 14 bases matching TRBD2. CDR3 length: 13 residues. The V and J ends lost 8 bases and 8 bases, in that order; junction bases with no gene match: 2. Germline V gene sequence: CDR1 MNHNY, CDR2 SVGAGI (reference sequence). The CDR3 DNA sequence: TGTGCCAGCGGGACTAGCGGGAGTGATGAGCAGTTCTTC. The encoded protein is CASGTSGSDEQFF.

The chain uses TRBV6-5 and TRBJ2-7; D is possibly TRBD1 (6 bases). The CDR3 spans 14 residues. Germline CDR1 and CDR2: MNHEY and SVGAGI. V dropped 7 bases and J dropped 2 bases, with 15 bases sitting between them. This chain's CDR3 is CASTPWTVTYEQYF. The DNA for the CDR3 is TGTGCCAGCACCCCCTGGACAGTCACCTACGAGCAGTACTTC.

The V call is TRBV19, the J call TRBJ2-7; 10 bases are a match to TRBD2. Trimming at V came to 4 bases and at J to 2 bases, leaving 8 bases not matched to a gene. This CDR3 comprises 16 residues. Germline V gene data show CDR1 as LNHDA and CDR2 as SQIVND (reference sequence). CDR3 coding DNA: TGTGCCAGTAGTACTGAATCTAGCGGGAGACCCTACGAGCAGTACTTC. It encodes CASSTESSGRPYEQYF.

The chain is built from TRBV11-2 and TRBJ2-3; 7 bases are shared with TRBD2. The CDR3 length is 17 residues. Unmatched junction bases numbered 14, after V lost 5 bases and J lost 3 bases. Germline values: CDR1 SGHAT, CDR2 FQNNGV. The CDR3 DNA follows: TGTGCCAGCAGCGACCCGGGACTAATTTATAAGACAGATACGCAGTATTTT. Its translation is CASSDPGLIYKTDTQYF. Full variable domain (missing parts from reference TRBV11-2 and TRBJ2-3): EAGVAQSPRYKIIEKRQSVAFWCNPISGHATLYWYQQILGQGPKLLIQFQNNGVVDDSQLPKDRFSAERLKGVDSTLKIQPAKLEDSAVYLCASSDPGLIYKTDTQYFGPGTRLTVL.

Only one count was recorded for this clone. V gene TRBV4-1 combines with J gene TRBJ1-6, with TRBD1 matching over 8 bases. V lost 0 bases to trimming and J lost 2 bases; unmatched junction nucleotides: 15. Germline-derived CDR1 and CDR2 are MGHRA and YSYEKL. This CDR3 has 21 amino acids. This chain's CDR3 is CASSQDKSVGQGLAYNSPLHF. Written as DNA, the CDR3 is TGCGCCAGCAGCCAAGATAAATCGGTTGGACAGGGCTTGGCCTATAATTCACCCCTCCACTTT.

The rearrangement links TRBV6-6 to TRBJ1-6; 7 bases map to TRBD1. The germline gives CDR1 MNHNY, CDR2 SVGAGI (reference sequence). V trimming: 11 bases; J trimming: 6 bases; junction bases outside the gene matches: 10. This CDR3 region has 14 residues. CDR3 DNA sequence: TGTGCCGGAGCCCAGGGGGTGGGTAATTCACCCCTCCACTTT. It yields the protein CAGAQGVGNSPLHF.

As DNA, the CDR3 is TGTGCCAGCAGCACCCAGGACAGGCTCGCAACTGAAGCTTTCTTT. It encodes CASSTQDRLATEAFF. The genes are TRBV9 and TRBJ1-1, with 7 bases that match TRBD1. The CDR3 loop spans 15 amino acids. Trimming cost V 4 bases and J 5 bases; bases outside gene matches: 11. Per germline, CDR1 SGDLS and CDR2 YYNGEE.